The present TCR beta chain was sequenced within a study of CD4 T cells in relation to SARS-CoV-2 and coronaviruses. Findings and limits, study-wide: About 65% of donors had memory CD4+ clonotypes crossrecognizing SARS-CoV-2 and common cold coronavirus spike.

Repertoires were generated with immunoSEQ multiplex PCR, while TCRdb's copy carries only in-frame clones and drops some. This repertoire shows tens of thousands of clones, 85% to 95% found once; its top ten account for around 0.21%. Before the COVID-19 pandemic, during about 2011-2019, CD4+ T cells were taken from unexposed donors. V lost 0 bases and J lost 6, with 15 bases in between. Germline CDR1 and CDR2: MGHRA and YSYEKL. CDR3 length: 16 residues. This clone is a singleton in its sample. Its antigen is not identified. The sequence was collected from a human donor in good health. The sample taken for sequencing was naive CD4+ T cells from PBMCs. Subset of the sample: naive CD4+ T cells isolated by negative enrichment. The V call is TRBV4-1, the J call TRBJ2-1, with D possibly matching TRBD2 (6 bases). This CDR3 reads CASSQEFLATRNEQFF. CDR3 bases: TGCGCCAGCAGCCAAGAATTTCTAGCGACCCGCAATGAGCAGTTCTTC.